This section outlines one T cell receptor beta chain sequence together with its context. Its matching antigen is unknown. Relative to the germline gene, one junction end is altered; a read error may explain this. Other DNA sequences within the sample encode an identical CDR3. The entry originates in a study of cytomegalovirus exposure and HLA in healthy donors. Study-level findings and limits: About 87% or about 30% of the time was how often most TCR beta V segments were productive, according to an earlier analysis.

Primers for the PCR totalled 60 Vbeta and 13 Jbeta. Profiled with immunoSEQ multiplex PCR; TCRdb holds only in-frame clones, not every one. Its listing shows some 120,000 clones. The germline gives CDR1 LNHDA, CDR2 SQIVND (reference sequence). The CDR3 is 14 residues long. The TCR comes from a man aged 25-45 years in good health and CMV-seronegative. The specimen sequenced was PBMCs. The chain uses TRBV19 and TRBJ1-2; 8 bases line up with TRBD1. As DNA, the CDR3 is TGTGCCAGTAGCACCCGGGACAGGCTCTATGGCTATACCTTC. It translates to CASSTRDRLYGYTF.